The next 26 T cell receptor beta chains were all read from a single sample in a study of CD8+ T cells in alopecia areata. cDNA prepared by RNA extraction and subsequent reverse transcription served as the template for sequencing. Repertoires were generated with immunoSEQ multiplex PCR, while TCRdb's copy carries only in-frame clones and drops some. The sample records over 150,000 clones, roughly 50% being singletons. The sample's treatment: oral pan-JAK inhibitor, 5-10 mg twice daily. The material was CD8+ T cells sorted from blood, obtained at week 24, from a patient treated with tofacitinib. The receptors shown here come from a human donor with alopecia areata.

This clone was observed a few times. The genes are TRBV2 and TRBJ2-7; 11 bases line up with TRBD1. Germline CDR1 is SNHLY and CDR2 is FYNNEI. The CDR3 contains 14 residues. Trimming removed 5 bases from V and 4 bases from J; junction bases left unmatched: 4. The CDR3 region has the DNA TGTGCCAGCAGTCGGACAGGGGGCAGGTACGAGCAGTACTTC. Translation gives CASSRTGGRYEQYF.

This clone has more than one count but fewer than ten. CDR3 coding DNA: TGTGCCAGCAGCACGACCCAGGAATGGTCTACCACTGAAGCTTTCTTT. Protein sequence: CASSTTQEWSTTEAFF. The chain has TRBV13 and TRBJ1-1; D is unresolved. This CDR3 contains 16 residues. V lost 5 bases, J lost 4 bases, and 20 bases lay in between. The germline gives CDR1 PRHDT, CDR2 FYEKMQ (reference sequence). The whole variable domain, remainder taken from reference TRBV13 and TRBJ1-1, is AAGVIQSPRHLIKEKRETATLKCYPIPRHDTVYWYQQGPGQDPQFLISFYEKMQSDKGSIPDRFSAQQFSDYHSELNMSSLELGDSALYFCASSTTQEWSTTEAFFGQGTRLTVV.

The chain employs TRBV4-1 and TRBJ2-7, with 11 bases fitting TRBD2. CDR3 size: 15 residues. V was clipped by 3 bases and J by 3 bases; unmatched bases: 4. Germline loops: CDR1 MGHRA, CDR2 YSYEKL. In nucleotides, the CDR3 is TGCGCCAGCAGCCAGGGTAGCGGGGGGGACTACGAGCAGTACTTC. Protein product: CASSQGSGGDYEQYF.

The CDR3 DNA is TGTGCCACCCCGAACGAGGGATTGGGCACAGATACGCAGTATTTT. It encodes CATPNEGLGTDTQYF. V and J are TRBV2 and TRBJ2-3, with D tentatively TRBD2 (5 bases). This CDR3 spans 15 amino acids. V was shortened by 10 bases and J by 1 base, with 18 bases between the two germline ends. Per the germline V gene, CDR1 is SNHLY and CDR2 is FYNNEI.

The chain carries TRBV6-5 and TRBJ1-5; D call uncertain. Trimming shortened V by 5 bases and J by 4 bases, and 12 bases separated the two germline ends. The CDR3 is 14 amino acids. Germline V gene lookup returns CDR1 MNHEY and CDR2 SVGAGI. The CDR3 region is CASSLVSGNQPQHF. The CDR3 nucleotides read TGTGCCAGCAGTCTAGTCTCGGGGAATCAGCCCCAGCATTTT.

The chain has TRBV19 and TRBJ2-3; D not resolved. Germline assignment: CDR1 LNHDA and CDR2 SQIVND (reference sequence). Trimming took 5 bases from V and 4 from J, leaving 10 bases between them. CDR3 size: 13 residues. The CDR3: CASSVAGADTQYF. In DNA form, the CDR3 reads TGTGCCAGTAGTGTCGCTGGGGCAGATACGCAGTATTTT.

J is TRBJ2-7 and V is TRBV13; 7 bases map to TRBD2. This CDR3 has 14 amino acids. The germline CDR1 and CDR2 sequences are PRHDT and FYEKMQ (reference sequence). After removal of 5 bases from V and 6 bases from J, the junction contained 10 bases not matched to a gene. The CDR3 DNA follows: TGTGCCAGCAGCGAACGACTGGGGAGGGTCGAGCAGTACTTC. Translating gives CASSERLGRVEQYF. The full variable domain, completed using reference TRBV13 and TRBJ2-7, is AAGVIQSPRHLIKEKRETATLKCYPIPRHDTVYWYQQGPGQDPQFLISFYEKMQSDKGSIPDRFSAQQFSDYHSELNMSSLELGDSALYFCASSERLGRVEQYFGPGTRLTVT.

The count of this clone is one. This chain joins TRBV6-5 and TRBJ2-1, with TRBD2 identical over 8 bases. Germline V gives CDR1 MNHEY, CDR2 SVGAGI. The CDR3 is 11 amino acids. V lost 6 bases to trimming and J lost 15 bases; unmatched junction nucleotides: 7. The CDR3 loop is CASSSGGESFF. CDR3 nucleotides: TGTGCCAGCAGCTCGGGAGGGGAGTCGTTCTTC.

The chain recombines TRBV6-1 with TRBJ2-1; the match to TRBD1 covers 9 bases. The CDR3 has 13 amino acids. V lost 3 bases to trimming and J lost 16 bases; unmatched junction nucleotides: 10. The germline V gene encodes CDR1 MNHNS and CDR2 SASEGT. CDR3 in amino acids: CASSDRTGVTDFF. CDR3 DNA: TGTGCCAGCAGTGACAGGACAGGGGTAACGGATTTCTTC.

The chain uses TRBV6-5 and TRBJ2-4, with 7 bases aligning to TRBD2. The CDR3 totals 14 residues. V shed 6 bases and J 8 bases; nucleotides not matched to a gene: 10. CDR1 is MNHEY and CDR2 is SVGAGI in the germline V gene. The CDR3, as DNA: TGTGCCAGCAGCCGGGGAGGGTCTTATGACATTCAGTACTTC. This translates into CASSRGGSYDIQYF.

J is TRBJ2-1 and V is TRBV11-2, with TRBD2 identical over 8 bases. After removal of 4 bases from V and 10 bases from J, the junction contained 6 bases not matched to a gene. Germline CDR1 SGHAT, CDR2 FQNNGV. The CDR3 is 13 amino acids. CDR3 residues: CASSSSGPWEQFF. In DNA form, the CDR3 reads TGTGCCAGCAGCTCTAGCGGGCCTTGGGAGCAGTTCTTC.

The V call is TRBV6-6, the J call TRBJ1-2; D unresolved. Trimming stripped 5 bases from V and 4 bases from J, with 2 bases between. Germline CDR1 is MNHNY and CDR2 is SVGAGI (reference sequence). The CDR3 is 10 residues long. CDR3 sequence (DNA): TGTGCCAGCAGTGGCTATGGCTACACCTTC. Residues: CASSGYGYTF.

The V and J genes are TRBV5-1 and TRBJ2-1; weak D call: TRBD1 (6 bases). This CDR3 spans 15 amino acids. V lost 1 base and J 4 bases, leaving 12 bases between the germline ends. Looked up from germline, CDR1 is SGHRS and CDR2 is YFSETQ. CDR3 loop: CASSLLGGPYNEQFF. The CDR3 bases are TGCGCCAGCAGCTTGCTAGGGGGTCCTTACAATGAGCAGTTCTTC.

The rearrangement links TRBV9 to TRBJ2-7; D not resolved. The CDR3 length is 13 residues. The V end lost 0 bases, the J end lost 5 bases, and 9 bases lay between the germline ends. Per the germline V gene, CDR1 is SGDLS and CDR2 is YYNGEE. CDR3 sequence: CASSVGPKDEQYF. In DNA form, the CDR3 reads TGTGCCAGCAGCGTAGGACCGAAAGACGAGCAGTACTTC.

CDR3 nucleotides: TGTGCCAGCTCACCACGGCAAGTAGATACGCAGTATTTT. It codes for CASSPRQVDTQYF. V is TRBV18 and J is TRBJ2-3, with unresolved D. V lost 1 base, J lost 5 bases, and 7 bases lay in between. Germline-derived CDR1 and CDR2 are KGHSH and LQKENI. The CDR3 sequence is 13 residues long.

The chain has TRBV14 and TRBJ1-1, with 7 positions matching TRBD1. This CDR3 comprises 14 residues. Germline-derived CDR1 and CDR2 are SGHDN and FVKESK. V lost 4 bases and J lost 6; bases outside the gene matches: 8. In nucleotides, the CDR3 is TGTGCCAGCAGCCCTACAGGGGTAAGATCTGAAGCTTTCTTT. Encoded protein: CASSPTGVRSEAFF.

The V and J genes are TRBV6-1 and TRBJ2-1, with D tentatively TRBD1 or TRBD2 (6 bases each). V was clipped by 6 bases and J by 7 bases, with 10 bases between them. The CDR3 contains 12 residues. CDR1 is MNHNS, CDR2 SASEGT, per germline. CDR3 nucleotide sequence: TGTGCCAGCAGCGGAGGGGGGAATGAGCAGTTCTTC. Residues: CASSGGGNEQFF.

This clone was counted a few times. This chain connects TRBV9 to TRBJ1-1; D remains ambiguous. Trimming took off 5 bases at V and 3 bases at J, with 8 bases between the two ends. Germline V gene lookup returns CDR1 SGDLS and CDR2 YYNGEE. The CDR3 totals 12 residues. This CDR3 is CASSKRDTEAFF. The CDR3 nucleotides are TGTGCCAGCAGTAAAAGGGACACTGAAGCTTTCTTT.

DNA of the CDR3: TGCGCCAGCAGCCCGGATTCGAGGGCCACAGATACGCAGTATTTT. Protein sequence: CASSPDSRATDTQYF. The V gene is TRBV5-1, the J gene TRBJ2-3; possible D gene TRBD2, 5 bases. Germline V CDR1 and CDR2: SGHRS, YFSETQ. The CDR3 length is 15 residues. V was shortened by 4 bases and J by 2 bases, with 14 bases between the two germline ends.

This chain connects TRBV6-5 to TRBJ2-1; D is unresolved. The CDR3 runs 11 residues. Trimming removed 4 bases from V and 4 bases from J, with 2 bases in between. Germline CDR1 MNHEY, CDR2 SVGAGI. CDR3 nucleotide sequence: TGTGCCAGCAGTTGGTACAATGAGCAGTTCTTC. This translates into CASSWYNEQFF.

The rearrangement uses TRBV6-7 and TRBJ1-5; 7 bases agree with TRBD1. TRBV6-7 is flagged as an ORF with uncertain function. CDR3 length: 15 amino acids. Germline trimming cut 0 bases from V and 8 bases from J; bases unmatched to any gene: 7. In DNA form, the CDR3 reads TGTGCCAGCAGTTACTCGCGACAGGGTATGGAGCCCCAGCATTTT. Residues: CASSYSRQGMEPQHF.

The genes are TRBV9 and TRBJ2-5; 8 bases agree with TRBD2. The CDR3 has 15 residues. Germline V CDR1 and CDR2: SGDLS, YYNGEE. The V segment lost 0 bases and the J segment 2 bases; nucleotides outside the gene matches: 3. CDR3 amino acids: CASSVALAGQETQYF. The CDR3 region has the DNA TGTGCCAGCAGCGTAGCATTAGCGGGGCAAGAGACCCAGTACTTC.

The chain joins TRBV7-8 to TRBJ2-7; D is undetermined. Germline lookup yields CDR1 SGHVS and CDR2 FQNEAQ. This CDR3 comprises 13 residues. Trimming removed 0 bases from V and 6 bases from J, with 9 bases in between. The CDR3 DNA reads TGTGCCAGCAGCTTAGCAGCCTTGGGCGAGCAGTACTTC. As protein: CASSLAALGEQYF.

The chain is built from TRBV4-3 and TRBJ2-3; 10 bases fit TRBD2. The germline V gene encodes CDR1 LGHNA and CDR2 YSLEER. V was pared by 3 bases and J by 1 base, with 4 bases of the junction left unmatched. This CDR3 spans 16 amino acids. The CDR3 DNA reads TGCGCCAGCAGCCAGGCCACTAGCGGGGGCACAGATACGCAGTATTTT. It specifies CASSQATSGGTDTQYF.

This chain joins TRBV15 and TRBJ2-7; D is undetermined. Germline CDR1 and CDR2: LNHNV and YYDKDF (reference sequence). The CDR3 length is 13 residues. The germline V and J ends were trimmed by 0 bases and 4 bases, with 7 bases remaining between them. CDR3 in amino acids: CATSRDRWYEQYF. Here the CDR3 DNA reads TGTGCCACCAGCAGAGATCGGTGGTACGAGCAGTACTTC.

This clone was detected a few times. This chain connects TRBV29-1 to TRBJ1-1, with 7 positions matching TRBD1. CDR3 length: 14 residues. CDR1 is SQVTM and CDR2 is ANQGSEA in the germline V gene. After removal of 6 bases from V and 0 bases from J, the junction contained 7 bases not matched to a gene. Here the CDR3 DNA reads TGCAGCGTCCTCGGGACAGTCATGAACACTGAAGCTTTCTTT. It specifies CSVLGTVMNTEAFF.